The rows below give T cell receptor beta chains drawn from one sample of a study of blood T cell repertoires in COVID-19. TCRdb's table, derived via immunoSEQ multiplex PCR, lists solely in-frame clones and lacks some. The repertoire holds about 240,000 clones, with about 89% as singletons. Sequenced: PBMCs or T cells enriched from blood (not recorded which). The receptors come from a woman under 40 who had recovered from COVID-19. CDR3s include the opening cysteine and the closing phenylalanine or tryptophan. A D gene is named only where the DNA matches it firmly. The size of a clone is reported for some rows only, either as once, few or many, or as a class for expanded clones.

CDR3nt	CDR3aa	abundance	d_gene	j_gene	v_gene
TGTGCCAGCAGTGCCGACAGGTGGGACACTGAAGCTTTCTTT	CASSADRWDTEAFF	NA	NA	TRBJ1-1	TRBV2
TGTGCCAGCAGTTTTCTCCCCAACTATGGCTACACCTTC	CASSFLPNYGYTF	NA	NA	TRBJ1-2	TRBV27
TGTGCCAGTAGTATAGCGGGAGACAACAATGAGCAGTTCTTC	CASSIAGDNNEQFF	NA	NA	TRBJ2-1	TRBV19
TGTGCCAGCAGAACGATGGCTGAAGCTTTCTTT	CASRTMAEAFF	NA	NA	TRBJ1-1	TRBV19
TGTGCCAGTAGTTCCACTGGGACTAGCGGCCCCACAGATACGCAGTATTTT	CASSSTGTSGPTDTQYF	NA	TRBD2	TRBJ2-3	TRBV19
TGTGTTGCTAGCGGACCCTCCTACGAGCAGTACTTC	CVASGPSYEQYF	NA	TRBD2	TRBJ2-7	TRBV28
TGTGCCTGGAGTGGGGGACTAGCGGAGACCCAGTACTTC	CAWSGGLAETQYF	once	TRBD2	TRBJ2-5	TRBV30
TGTGCCAGTCGACCCGGGGGGGCCGGGAGGTACGAGCAGTACTTC	CASRPGGAGRYEQYF	NA	TRBD2	TRBJ2-7	TRBV19
TGTGCCAGCAGTTTACCGTACAGGGTGGCTAACTATGGCTACACCTTC	CASSLPYRVANYGYTF	once	NA	TRBJ1-2	TRBV6-2/TRBV6-3
TGTGCCAGCAAGCGGGACAGGGCCCTCTATGGCTACACCTTC	CASKRDRALYGYTF	NA	TRBD1	TRBJ1-2	TRBV2
TGTGCCAGTAGTATAAGTCAGGGGTTGCGCAATCAGCCCCAGCATTTT	CASSISQGLRNQPQHF	NA	NA	TRBJ1-5	TRBV19
TGTGCCAGCAGCCCGGACAGGGCACGGAGGGGCTACACCTTC	CASSPDRARRGYTF	NA	TRBD1	TRBJ1-2	TRBV3-1/TRBV3-2
TGTGCCAGCAGCCGACAGGGGGAGATAAATCAGCCCCAGCATTTT	CASSRQGEINQPQHF	NA	TRBD1	TRBJ1-5	TRBV28
TGTGCCATGCAATCACTAGCGGGAGCGACCGGGGAGCTGTTTTTT	CAMQSLAGATGELFF	NA	TRBD2	TRBJ2-2	TRBV10-3
TGTGCCAGCAGTGAATTAGGTAGCGGGAGGGCCAAGGCAGATACGCAGTATTTT	CASSELGSGRAKADTQYF	NA	TRBD2	TRBJ2-3	TRBV6-1
TGTGCCAGCTCACGTTCAGGGCTCTCTGGGGCCAACGTCCTGACTTTC	CASSRSGLSGANVLTF	NA	NA	TRBJ2-6	TRBV18
TGCGCCAGCAAACTAGCGGGAGGGGACAATGAGCAGTTCTTC	CASKLAGGDNEQFF	NA	TRBD2	TRBJ2-1	TRBV10-2
TGTGCCAGCAGTTTGGGTCAGGGGGGATATAGCTACACCTTC	CASSLGQGGYSYTF	NA	TRBD1	TRBJ1-2	TRBV28
TGTGCCAGCATACCAGGTTATGGCTACACCTTC	CASIPGYGYTF	NA	NA	TRBJ1-2	TRBV28
TGTGCCACCAGCGGTTTGGGACAGGGGGGTGGATACGAGCAGTACTTC	CATSGLGQGGGYEQYF	NA	TRBD1	TRBJ2-7	TRBV24-1
TGTGCCATCAGTGGCGGACTAGCGGGATTAAACGAGCAGTACTTC	CAISGGLAGLNEQYF	NA	TRBD2	TRBJ2-7	TRBV10-3
TGTGCCAGCAGCTTCAGGGGATCCGGCTACACCTTC	CASSFRGSGYTF	NA	NA	TRBJ1-2	TRBV5-5
TGTGCCAGCAGCTTGGGACAGGGGTATGGCTACACCTTC	CASSLGQGYGYTF	few	TRBD1	TRBJ1-2	TRBV7-3
TGTGCCAGCAGTTTAAACGGGAATGAGCAGTTCTTC	CASSLNGNEQFF	once	NA	TRBJ2-1	TRBV12-3/TRBV12-4
TGTGCCAGCAGCGGCAGGATCAATACCGGGGAGCTGTTTTTT	CASSGRINTGELFF	once	NA	TRBJ2-2	TRBV9
TGCAGCGTTACTGACAGCCCCTTCGGGTATGGCTACACCTTC	CSVTDSPFGYGYTF	NA	NA	TRBJ1-2	TRBV29-1